This T cell receptor beta chain was captured in a study of tumor-infiltrating lymphocytes in localized non-small cell lung cancer. Study conclusions and caveats: Not all patients were TCR sequenced, owing to tissue quantity.

In its sample, this clone was seen once. Its antigen remains unknown. The data were produced by immunoSEQ multiplex PCR, yet TCRdb's version contains in-frame clones alone and is incomplete. The sample contains about 16,000 clones, 70% to 80% of which appear only once. The sequence derives from a human donor with non-small cell lung cancer. The source material was lung tumor tissue.

CDR3 DNA sequence: TGTGCCAGTAGTATAGAGGACAGATGGGGTAGCAATCAGCCCCAGCATTTT. It translates to CASSIEDRWGSNQPQHF. The chain is built from TRBV19 and TRBJ1-5, with D maybe TRBD1 (6 bases). The germline CDR1 and CDR2 sequences are LNHDA and SQIVND (reference sequence). The CDR3 contains 17 residues. V lost 0 bases to trimming and J lost 0 bases, with 12 bases between them.